The subject of this entry is one TCR beta chain. Here immunoSEQ multiplex PCR was the method, and the copy in TCRdb shows in-frame clones only, minus some. The repertoire holds tens of thousands of clones, with 85% to 95% as singletons. With 10 bases clipped from V and 3 bases from J, the junction kept 9 bases outside the gene matches. The CDR3 spans 14 residues. The germline CDR1 and CDR2 sequences are MDHEN and SYDVKM. This sample is drawn from a study of T cell changes during pregnancy in multiple sclerosis. The TCR sequence derives from a female donor with multiple sclerosis, enrolled in a pregnancy study. The chain joins TRBV28 to TRBJ2-1, with 7 bases that match TRBD2. The sample here was peripheral blood, taken before pregnancy. The CDR3 sequence is CATGLSGVYNEQFF. The DNA for the CDR3 is TGTGCCACCGGGTTGAGCGGGGTCTACAATGAGCAGTTCTTC.